Below, 20 T cell receptor beta chains from the same sample are listed, as sequenced in a study of shared clonotypes between healthy human individuals. Profiled with immunoSEQ multiplex PCR; TCRdb holds only in-frame clones, not every one. This table holds under 1,900,000 clones, less than 99% found once. The material sequenced was naive CD4+ T cells sorted from blood. Subset described: CD45RA+ positively selected. These receptors were obtained from a man aged 30 to 45 in good health.

The chain uses TRBV27 and TRBJ2-7, with 10 nucleotides matching TRBD2. The J segment lost 3 bases and the V segment lost 4 bases, leaving 3 bases of the junction unmatched. Germline values: CDR1 MNHEY, CDR2 SMNVEV (reference sequence). The CDR3 loop spans 14 amino acids. The CDR3 here is CASSSSGSFYEQYF. The CDR3 DNA is TGTGCCAGCAGTTCTAGCGGGAGCTTCTACGAGCAGTACTTC.

The chain combines TRBV28 with TRBJ1-5, with 10 bases matching TRBD1. The CDR3 spans 17 residues. J was trimmed by 2 bases and V by 6 bases; bases with no gene match: 10. Germline CDR1 is MDHEN and CDR2 is SYDVKM. In nucleotides, the CDR3 is TGTGCCAGCAGCCTACTGGGACAGGGGATTCGCAATCAGCCCCAGCATTTT. As protein: CASSLLGQGIRNQPQHF.

The genes are TRBV6-1 and TRBJ2-1; 8 bases map to TRBD1. Germline CDR1 and CDR2: MNHNS and SASEGT. The CDR3 is made up of 15 amino acids. Trimming took 0 bases from V and 4 from J; bases not matched to a gene: 2. In DNA, the CDR3 is TGTGCCAGCAGTGAAGCCTGGGACAGGTACAATGAGCAGTTCTTC. Translated, it gives CASSEAWDRYNEQFF.

The chain uses TRBV29-1 and TRBJ2-1; TRBD2 agrees at 13 bases. CDR1 and CDR2 from the germline V gene are SQVTM and ANQGSEA. CDR3 length equals 14 residues. The V segment lost 6 bases and the J segment 6 bases; nucleotides outside the gene matches: 5. CDR3 amino acids: CSVAGLAGFNEQFF. CDR3 sequence (DNA): TGCAGCGTCGCGGGACTAGCGGGATTCAATGAGCAGTTCTTC.

The V call is TRBV30, the J call TRBJ2-7; 7 nucleotides agree with TRBD2. V lost 0 bases, J lost 7 bases, and 15 bases stayed unmatched. This CDR3 region has 16 residues. The germline V gene encodes CDR1 GTSNPN and CDR2 SVGIG (reference sequence). DNA for the CDR3: TGTGCCTGGAGTGTAAGGAAGGGTAGGGCTAGCGGAGAGCAGTACTTC. This gives the protein CAWSVRKGRASGEQYF. Full variable domain (rest looked up from reference TRBV30 and TRBJ2-7): SQTIHQWPATLVQPVGSPLSLECTVEGTSNPNLYWYRQAAGRGLQLLFYSVGIGQISSEVPQNLSASRPQDRQFILSSKKLLLSDSGFYLCAWSVRKGRASGEQYFGPGTRLTVT.

The chain joins TRBV6-1 to TRBJ2-3; no clear D. This CDR3 has 15 residues. From germline, CDR1 is MNHNS and CDR2 SASEGT. The V gene lost 6 bases and the J gene lost 3 bases, with 16 bases spanning the gap. In DNA, the CDR3 is TGTGCCAGCAGGGGCACAAGAAGTTCGACAGATACGCAGTATTTT. As protein: CASRGTRSSTDTQYF.

CDR3 residues: CASSYPQEGNTIYF. CDR3 in DNA: TGTGCCAGCAGTTACCCGCAGGAAGGAAACACCATATATTTT. The V call is TRBV6-5, the J call TRBJ1-3; D not resolved. Looked up from germline, CDR1 is MNHEY and CDR2 is SVGAGI. This CDR3 comprises 14 residues. V gave up 2 bases and J gave up 4 bases, with 9 bases separating them.

The DNA for the CDR3 is TGTGCCAGCAGCTTTAGCGGAGGCTCCGAGCAGTACTTC. Translating gives CASSFSGGSEQYF. The V and J genes are TRBV7-2 and TRBJ2-7; D is perhaps TRBD2 (6 bases). CDR3 length equals 13 residues. Trimming left V 3 bases short and J 6 bases short, with 12 bases between. Germline values: CDR1 SGHTA, CDR2 FQGNSA.

The V call is TRBV5-1, the J call TRBJ2-7; the D gene is possibly TRBD1 (6 bases). Trimming removed 4 bases from V and 1 base from J, with 9 bases in between. Germline loops: CDR1 SGHRS, CDR2 YFSETQ. This CDR3 comprises 13 residues. The CDR3 nucleotides are TGCGCCAGCAGCACCGGGACATCCTACGAGCAGTACTTC. Protein: CASSTGTSYEQYF. The full variable domain, with the rest looked up from reference TRBV5-1 and TRBJ2-7, is KAGVTQTPRYLIKTRGQQVTLSCSPISGHRSVSWYQQTPGQGLQFLFEYFSETQRNKGNFPGRFSGRQFSNSRSEMNVSTLELGDSALYLCASSTGTSYEQYFGPGTRLTVT.

The V and J genes are TRBV2 and TRBJ1-2; possible D gene TRBD1, 6 bases. V was trimmed by 10 bases and J by 8 bases, leaving 20 bases between them. The CDR3 spans 13 residues. Looked up from germline, CDR1 is SNHLY and CDR2 is FYNNEI. CDR3 sequence: CATKELQGGGYTF. The CDR3 nucleotides are TGTGCCACCAAGGAGTTACAGGGTGGGGGCTACACCTTC.

The chain is built from TRBV6-5 and TRBJ2-7; D perhaps matches TRBD1 (6 bases). CDR1 and CDR2 from the germline V gene are MNHEY and SVGAGI. V was pared by 0 bases and J by 3 bases, with 12 bases between. The CDR3 has 15 residues. This CDR3 reads CASSYSFGRGYEQYF. The CDR3 DNA sequence: TGTGCCAGCAGTTACTCGTTCGGCAGGGGCTACGAGCAGTACTTC.

The V gene is TRBV28, the J gene TRBJ2-7; D may match TRBD1 or TRBD2 (5 bases each). V lost 6 bases and J 3 bases, leaving 21 bases between the germline ends. From germline, CDR1 is MDHEN and CDR2 SYDVKM. The CDR3 is 16 amino acids. The CDR3 spells CASRGRDGIHVYEQYF. CDR3 bases: TGTGCCAGCAGGGGCCGGGACGGCATACACGTCTACGAGCAGTACTTC.

This clone was detected only a few times. The V gene is TRBV2, the J gene TRBJ1-1, with D unresolved. The V and J ends lost 6 bases and 1 base respectively, with 12 bases between them. This CDR3 spans 14 amino acids. Germline V lookup: CDR1 SNHLY, CDR2 FYNNEI. The CDR3 region has the DNA TGTGCCAGCAGACACCGGACGCGGAACACTGAAGCTTTCTTT. This codes for CASRHRTRNTEAFF.

This sequence joins TRBV11-2 and TRBJ2-1; D is unclear. CDR3 length: 12 amino acids. Trimming took 4 bases from V and 7 from J, leaving 8 bases between them. CDR1 SGHAT and CDR2 FQNNGV come from the germline V gene. CDR3 amino acids: CASSSRLNEQFF. The CDR3 nucleotides are TGTGCCAGCAGCTCCAGACTGAATGAGCAGTTCTTC.

The rearrangement joins TRBV6-6 to TRBJ2-7; 7 positions agree with TRBD2. CDR3 length equals 15 residues. Per germline, CDR1 MNHNY and CDR2 SVGAGI (reference sequence). The V segment lost 3 bases and the J segment 2 bases; nucleotides outside the gene matches: 7. For the CDR3, the DNA is TGTGCCAGCAGTTATGAACGACTAGCCGCCTACGAGCAGTACTTC. Translating gives CASSYERLAAYEQYF.

The chain uses TRBV7-8 and TRBJ2-7; unclear D gene. With 3 bases removed from V and 5 bases from J, the gap between germline ends came to 17 bases. The CDR3 is 15 residues long. Germline loops: CDR1 SGHVS, CDR2 FQNEAQ. Written as DNA, the CDR3 is TGTGCCAGCAGCTTCCCTGGACCCAGAACCCACGAGCAGTACTTC. Amino acids: CASSFPGPRTHEQYF.

The rearrangement links TRBV5-1 to TRBJ1-1, with 8 bases aligning to TRBD1. CDR3 size: 14 residues. Germline V gene data show CDR1 as SGHRS and CDR2 as YFSETQ. V lost 4 bases, J lost 1 base, and 3 bases stayed unmatched. CDR3 residues: CASSTTGENTEAFF. DNA for the CDR3: TGCGCCAGCAGCACGACAGGGGAGAACACTGAAGCTTTCTTT.

The chain links TRBV5-1 to TRBJ1-2; no reliable D call. From germline, CDR1 is SGHRS and CDR2 YFSETQ. V gave up 0 bases and J gave up 7 bases, with 22 bases separating them. The CDR3 has 17 residues. Here the CDR3 DNA reads TGCGCCAGCAGCTTGGCCATGGCAGGAATCGATGCTTTTGGCTACACCTTC. Translated: CASSLAMAGIDAFGYTF.

As concerns this clone: Within the sample, other DNA sequences also encode this same CDR3. The chain links TRBV18 to TRBJ2-3, with D unresolved. The V gene's germline CDR1 is KGHSH and CDR2 LQKENI. The CDR3 consists of 12 residues. Trimming shortened V by 4 bases and J by 3 bases, and 5 bases separated the two germline ends. CDR3 sequence reads: CASSLQTDTQYF. The CDR3 nucleotides are TGTGCCAGCTCACTACAGACAGATACGCAGTATTTT.

This chain links TRBV10-3 with TRBJ2-7, with 7 bases matching TRBD2. The V and J ends lost 11 bases and 4 bases, in that order; junction bases with no gene match: 14. The germline gives CDR1 ENHRY, CDR2 SYGVKD. CDR3 size: 14 residues. The CDR3 here is CAVRRGSGAYEQYF. The CDR3 DNA is TGTGCCGTGAGGAGGGGAAGCGGGGCTTACGAGCAGTACTTC.